The 31 T cell receptor beta chains presented below share a single source sample, sequenced in a study of shared clonotypes between healthy human individuals. Assay used: immunoSEQ multiplex PCR; TCRdb lists only in-frame clones, some missing. The sample lists 650,000 to 750,000 clones; about 78% were seen once. Sequencing was done on a sample of memory CD4+ T cells sorted from blood. Subset: CD45RA-negative fraction. Source of these receptors: a woman aged 25 to 39 in good health.

This rearrangement joins TRBV18 to TRBJ2-7; no clear D gene. V shed 4 bases and J shed 1 base, with 5 bases lying between them. The CDR3 spans 12 residues. Looked up from germline, CDR1 is KGHSH and CDR2 is LQKENI. The CDR3, as DNA: TGTGCCAGCTCACAGTCTTCCTACGAGCAGTACTTC. This gives the protein CASSQSSYEQYF.

The chain links TRBV19 to TRBJ2-1; D unresolved. The CDR3 sequence is 13 residues long. Trimming took 5 bases from V and 3 from J, leaving 8 bases between them. CDR1 and CDR2 from the germline V gene are LNHDA and SQIVND (reference sequence). The CDR3 here is CASSPPIYNEQFF. CDR3 DNA: TGTGCCAGTAGTCCCCCCATCTACAATGAGCAGTTCTTC. The full variable domain, its missing parts supplied by reference TRBV19 and TRBJ2-1, is DGGITQSPKYLFRKEGQNVTLSCEQNLNHDAMYWYRQDPGQGLRLIYYSQIVNDFQKGDIAEGYSVSREKKESFPLTVTSAQKNPTAFYLCASSPPIYNEQFFGPGTRLTVL.

The gene calls are TRBV6-1 and TRBJ1-2; D is unclear. The CDR3 length is 15 residues. Looked up from germline, CDR1 is MNHNS and CDR2 is SASEGT. V was clipped by 7 bases and J by 3 bases, with 18 bases between them. The CDR3 region is CASTPFGADDYGYTF. The CDR3 bases are TGTGCCAGCACCCCTTTCGGTGCAGATGACTATGGCTACACCTTC.

J is TRBJ2-3 and V is TRBV11-3; D is possibly TRBD2 (5 bases). V lost 5 bases, J lost 0 bases, and 12 bases lay in between. This CDR3 has 15 residues. In germline, CDR1 is SGHNT, CDR2 YENEEA. The CDR3 sequence: CASSPKRISTDTQYF. CDR3 nucleotides: TGTGCCAGCAGCCCCAAGCGGATTAGCACAGATACGCAGTATTTT.

Details on this clone: Other DNA sequences in the sample encode the same CDR3. The CDR3 bases are TGTGCCAGCAGTTTGAGAAACAGGAACACTGAAGCTTTCTTT. As protein: CASSLRNRNTEAFF. The J gene is TRBJ1-1, the V gene TRBV28, with D uncertain. Germline assignment: CDR1 MDHEN and CDR2 SYDVKM. V lost 3 bases and J lost 1, with 9 bases in between. This CDR3 is built from 14 residues.

The V gene is TRBV19, the J gene TRBJ2-7, with 15 bases lining up with TRBD2. Germline V CDR1 and CDR2: LNHDA, SQIVND (reference sequence). V trimming: 4 bases; J trimming: 0 bases; junction bases outside the gene matches: 4. The CDR3 has 17 amino acids. This CDR3 reads CASSKGLAGGSSYEQYF. The CDR3 nucleotides are TGTGCCAGTAGTAAAGGACTAGCGGGGGGGTCCTCCTACGAGCAGTACTTC. The full variable domain, in which reference TRBV19 and TRBJ2-7 provide the parts outside the CDR3, is DGGITQSPKYLFRKEGQNVTLSCEQNLNHDAMYWYRQDPGQGLRLIYYSQIVNDFQKGDIAEGYSVSREKKESFPLTVTSAQKNPTAFYLCASSKGLAGGSSYEQYFGPGTRLTVT.

The chain combines TRBV11-2 with TRBJ2-7; 10 bases match TRBD2. Germline V gene sequence: CDR1 SGHAT, CDR2 FQNNGV. The CDR3 runs to 13 residues. Trimming cost V 6 bases and J 6 bases; bases outside gene matches: 5. Here the CDR3 DNA reads TGTGCCAGCAGACTCAGCGGGAGGGCCGAGCAGTACTTC. Protein product: CASRLSGRAEQYF.

Details on this clone: The same CDR3 can be traced to other DNA sequences in this sample. In DNA form, the CDR3 reads TGTGCCAGCTCACCCACAGGGGGCCCGGGTCAGCCCCAGCATTTT. It specifies CASSPTGGPGQPQHF. V and J are TRBV18 and TRBJ1-5; 9 nucleotides agree with TRBD1. Per the germline V gene, CDR1 is KGHSH and CDR2 is LQKENI. The CDR3 extends over 15 amino acids. Unmatched junction bases numbered 6, after V lost 3 bases and J lost 6 bases.

The chain carries TRBV29-1 and TRBJ1-5, with TRBD1 matching 7 bases. Losses at the gene ends were 7 bases for V and 4 bases for J; bases not matched to a gene: 4. The CDR3 is 12 residues long. Germline CDR1 reads SQVTM; CDR2 reads ANQGSEA. The DNA for the CDR3 is TGCAGCGCCGGGGACAGTAATCAGCCCCAGCATTTT. Translation gives CSAGDSNQPQHF.

This chain uses TRBV29-1 with TRBJ2-7; TRBD1 matches at 11 bases. The CDR3 has 13 residues. The trim removed 7 bases at V and 0 bases at J, leaving 2 bases unmatched. Looked up from germline, CDR1 is SQVTM and CDR2 is ANQGSEA. Here the CDR3 reads CSAGTGGSYEQYF. CDR3 in DNA: TGCAGCGCCGGGACAGGGGGCTCCTACGAGCAGTACTTC.

The chain's CDR3 is CASSLEAPTSGANVLTF. The CDR3 coding sequence is TGCGCCAGCAGCTTGGAGGCTCCAACTTCTGGGGCCAACGTCCTGACTTTC. The chain combines TRBV5-1 with TRBJ2-6; D is uncertain. CDR1 is SGHRS, CDR2 YFSETQ, per germline. The CDR3 runs to 17 residues. V lost 0 bases and J 1 base, leaving 11 bases between the germline ends.

The chain joins TRBV7-2 to TRBJ2-5; TRBD1 agrees at 8 bases. The CDR3 covers 14 residues. Germline V gene sequence: CDR1 SGHTA, CDR2 FQGNSA. The trim removed 5 bases at V and 1 base at J, leaving 3 bases unmatched. The DNA of the CDR3 is TGTGCCAGCAGCCTGGACAGGGCCCAAGAGACCCAGTACTTC. It encodes CASSLDRAQETQYF.

Details on this clone: A clone one base away is much larger, so this may be a read error. The genes are TRBV7-2 and TRBJ2-2; 9 bases are a match to TRBD1. Per the germline V gene, CDR1 is SGHTA and CDR2 is FQGNSA. This CDR3 has 15 amino acids. Trimming at V came to 5 bases and at J to 3 bases, leaving 4 bases not matched to a gene. CDR3: CASSRGQGDTGELFF. CDR3 DNA: TGTGCCAGCAGCCGGGGACAGGGAGACACCGGGGAGCTGTTTTTT.

Regarding this clone: The junction does not match germline at one end; this may be a read error. The genes are TRBV7-9 and TRBJ1-1; D perhaps matches TRBD1 (6 bases). Germline CDR1 SEHNR, CDR2 FQNEAQ (reference sequence). The CDR3 sequence is 12 residues long. In DNA, the CDR3 is TGTGCCAGCAGCTTAGACCGGACAGAGATCCTTTTT. This codes for CASSLDRTEILF. Full variable domain (remainder filled in from reference TRBV7-9 and TRBJ1-1): DTGVSQNPRHKITKRGQNVTFRCDPISEHNRLYWYRQTLGQGPEFLTYFQNEAQLEKSRLLSDRFSAERPKGSFSTLEIQRTEQGDSAMYLCASSLDRTEILFGQGTRLTVV.

This chain uses TRBV4-1 with TRBJ2-3, with TRBD2 matching 10 bases. V lost 3 bases, J lost 1 base, and 7 bases stayed unmatched. This CDR3 region has 17 residues. CDR1 is MGHRA, CDR2 YSYEKL, per germline. CDR3 nucleotide sequence: TGCGCCAGCAGCCACCAACCGGGACTAGCGCGCACAGATACGCAGTATTTT. This translates into CASSHQPGLARTDTQYF.

This sequence joins TRBV28 and TRBJ1-2; tentative D call: TRBD1 (5 bases). The V gene's germline CDR1 is MDHEN and CDR2 SYDVKM. The CDR3 spans 17 residues. V was pared by 8 bases and J by 5 bases, with 27 bases between. CDR3 amino acids: CASFSQLRMRGGYGYTF. CDR3 nucleotides: TGTGCCAGCTTCTCCCAATTGAGGATGCGGGGGGGATATGGCTACACCTTC.

To note about this clone: Distinct nucleotide sequences in the sample also encode this CDR3. This chain links TRBV7-3 with TRBJ2-6; D gene ambiguous. The CDR3 has 14 amino acids. Germline CDR1 reads SGHTA; CDR2 reads FQGTGA. V lost 3 bases, J lost 1 base, and 4 bases lay in between. CDR3 sequence: CASSFSSGANVLTF. CDR3 DNA: TGTGCCAGCAGCTTTTCGTCTGGGGCCAACGTCCTGACTTTC.

Here the CDR3 DNA reads TGTGCCAGCACCTCGGAATTCGGTGGCGGCTACACCTTC. Amino acids: CASTSEFGGGYTF. This chain connects TRBV6-6 to TRBJ1-2; D is undetermined. Trimming removed 7 bases at V and 8 bases at J, with 17 bases between. CDR1 and CDR2 from the germline V gene are MNHNY and SVGAGI (reference sequence). The CDR3 contains 13 residues.

This sequence joins TRBV7-9 and TRBJ1-2; perhaps TRBD1 as D (5 bases). With 4 bases removed from V and 2 bases from J, the gap between germline ends came to 11 bases. Germline values: CDR1 SEHNR, CDR2 FQNEAQ (reference sequence). The CDR3 spans 14 residues. The CDR3 here is CASSYKQENYGYTF. CDR3 coding DNA: TGTGCCAGCAGCTACAAACAGGAGAACTATGGCTACACCTTC.

V is TRBV19 and J is TRBJ1-2; D gene uncertain. V dropped 5 bases and J dropped 0 bases, with 10 bases sitting between them. The CDR3 is 14 amino acids. Looked up from germline, CDR1 is LNHDA and CDR2 is SQIVND (reference sequence). CDR3 bases: TGTGCCAGTAGTCGGGATTGGACTAACTATGGCTACACCTTC. It yields the protein CASSRDWTNYGYTF.

V and J are TRBV28 and TRBJ1-2; no firm D call. Trimming removed 6 bases from V and 1 base from J, with 12 bases in between. There are 14 residues in the CDR3. CDR1 MDHEN and CDR2 SYDVKM come from the germline V gene. The CDR3 DNA sequence: TGTGCCAGCAGCCCCTGGGGAGGTAACTATGGCTACACCTTC. This translates into CASSPWGGNYGYTF.

This chain links TRBV7-9 with TRBJ1-1, with D maybe TRBD1 (5 bases). The CDR3 sequence is 14 residues long. Trimming took 1 base from V and 1 from J, leaving 7 bases between them. Per the germline V gene, CDR1 is SEHNR and CDR2 is FQNEAQ (reference sequence). CDR3 sequence: CASSLGQPNTEAFF. CDR3 nucleotides: TGTGCCAGCAGCTTAGGACAGCCGAACACTGAAGCTTTCTTT.

A remark on this clone: Other DNA sequences of this sample code for an identical CDR3. The V gene is TRBV6-6, the J gene TRBJ1-1; D ambiguous. The CDR3 covers 14 residues. Trimming pared 3 bases from V and 0 bases from J, leaving 8 bases between. CDR1 is MNHNY, CDR2 SVGAGI, per germline (reference sequence). The CDR3 loop is CASSYSNLNTEAFF. Written as DNA, the CDR3 is TGTGCCAGCAGTTATTCGAATTTGAACACTGAAGCTTTCTTT.

This clone came up once. This rearrangement joins TRBV19 to TRBJ2-2, with TRBD2 matching 8 bases. V was pared by 6 bases and J by 4 bases, with 13 bases of the junction left unmatched. CDR3 size: 17 residues. CDR1 LNHDA and CDR2 SQIVND come from the germline V gene (reference sequence). CDR3 residues: CASSRGGGREFTGELFF. The CDR3, as DNA: TGTGCCAGTAGCCGCGGCGGGGGGCGGGAGTTCACCGGGGAGCTGTTTTTT.

This chain connects TRBV27 to TRBJ2-5; 7 bases are shared with TRBD1. The CDR3 spans 15 residues. The J segment lost 5 bases and the V segment lost 10 bases, leaving 16 bases of the junction unmatched. Germline V gene data show CDR1 as MNHEY and CDR2 as SMNVEV (reference sequence). The CDR3 is CATLPSGDRSETQYF. The CDR3 DNA follows: TGTGCCACCTTACCCTCCGGGGACAGATCCGAGACCCAGTACTTC.

This sequence joins TRBV6-5 and TRBJ1-1, with 9 bases identical to TRBD1. The CDR3 is made up of 15 amino acids. Germline CDR1 and CDR2: MNHEY and SVGAGI. The V and J ends lost 6 bases and 1 base, in that order; junction bases with no gene match: 6. CDR3 amino acids: CASSRGTGSNTEAFF. The CDR3 nucleotides read TGTGCCAGCAGCCGAGGGACAGGGTCGAACACTGAAGCTTTCTTT.

The chain carries TRBV6-6 and TRBJ1-2; D not resolved. V was shortened by 3 bases and J by 8 bases, with 10 bases between the two germline ends. The CDR3 sequence is 12 residues long. The germline gives CDR1 MNHNY, CDR2 SVGAGI (reference sequence). The CDR3 here is CASSYEPGGYTF. CDR3 coding DNA: TGTGCCAGCAGTTATGAGCCAGGAGGCTACACCTTC.

The rearrangement uses TRBV7-9 and TRBJ2-7; 8 bases line up with TRBD1. Trimming at V came to 5 bases and at J to 5 bases, leaving 5 bases not matched to a gene. The germline CDR1 and CDR2 sequences are SEHNR and FQNEAQ (reference sequence). The CDR3 loop spans 13 amino acids. In DNA form, the CDR3 reads TGTGCCAGCAGCCAAACAGGGGGTAACGAGCAGTACTTC. Amino acid sequence: CASSQTGGNEQYF.

The J gene is TRBJ2-2, the V gene TRBV4-1; 12 bases agree with TRBD2. Per the germline V gene, CDR1 is MGHRA and CDR2 is YSYEKL. The CDR3 sequence is 17 residues long. The V and J ends lost 5 bases and 2 bases, in that order; junction bases with no gene match: 6. The CDR3 DNA reads as TGCGCCAGCAGCAAGACTAGCGGGAGCGGTAACACCGGGGAGCTGTTTTTT. It is translated as CASSKTSGSGNTGELFF.

The rearrangement links TRBV25-1 to TRBJ2-5; 8 positions match TRBD1. This CDR3 spans 15 amino acids. Germline V gene sequence: CDR1 MGHDK, CDR2 SYGVNS. The CDR3 nucleotides read TGTGCTACGTCTCGGGACAGGCAAATTCAAGAGACCCAGTACTTC. It yields the protein CATSRDRQIQETQYF.

Written as DNA, the CDR3 is TGTGCCAGCAGCTTAGAGTTAAGCAATCAGCCCCAGCATTTT. Protein: CASSLELSNQPQHF. The chain combines TRBV7-8 with TRBJ1-5; D gene unclear. V dropped 1 base and J dropped 1 base, with 5 bases sitting between them. Germline V CDR1 and CDR2: SGHVS, FQNEAQ. This CDR3 contains 14 residues.